These T cell receptor beta chains were read from a single sample in a study of blood T cells in healthy people across ages. Each CDR3 protein gets one entry after TCRdb re-called the 5' RACE reads with MiXCR. Of about 1.1 million distinct CDR3 sequences in the sample, more than 30% are singletons; the top ten hold about an eighth. Specimen: blood. These receptors were obtained from a man younger than 35 in good health. Both conserved end residues are part of each CDR3. A D gene is named only where the DNA matches it firmly.

>TRBD1|TRBV13|TRBJ1-5
CASSSRGISQPQHF
>-|TRBV29-1|TRBJ1-2
CSVEDRWSSNYGYTF
>-|TRBV12-3/TRBV12-4|TRBJ1-5
CASSPAQDHPQHF
>TRBD1|TRBV11-2|TRBJ2-1
CASTFGTGPYNEQFF
>TRBD1|TRBV2|TRBJ1-6
CASSEALQGVSYNSPLHF
>-|TRBV4-3|TRBJ2-3
CASSQEYRADTQYF
>-|TRBV12-3/TRBV12-4|TRBJ2-5
CASSTSRGGALIQETQYF
>-|TRBV3-1|TRBJ2-2
CASSQDTGSGELFF
>-|TRBV5-1|TRBJ1-4
CASKATNEKLFF
>-|TRBV20-1|TRBJ1-4
CSARETGSTNEKLFF
>-|TRBV12-3/TRBV12-4|TRBJ2-7
CASSRQSYEQYF
>TRBD1|TRBV10-3|TRBJ2-2
CAISEAGTGLGELFF
>-|TRBV9|TRBJ2-3
CASSVGALTDTQYF
>-|TRBV7-9|TRBJ1-1
CASSSDAVVMNTEAFF
>TRBD1|TRBV20-1|TRBJ2-1
CSARMGTGGNEQFF
>TRBD1|TRBV20-1|TRBJ2-5
CSARVPGQGLTQYF
>-|TRBV3-1|TRBJ2-4
CASSQGGALAKNIQYF
>-|TRBV6-5|TRBJ2-1
CAVNRVRSYNEQFF
>TRBD1|TRBV5-1|TRBJ1-3
CASSLSPGQGSGNTIYF
>-|TRBV12-3/TRBV12-4|-
CASSLAASSYNEQYF
>-|TRBV27|TRBJ2-6
CASSLTGYGANFLTF
>-|TRBV20-1|TRBJ1-1
CSARVGTAEAFF